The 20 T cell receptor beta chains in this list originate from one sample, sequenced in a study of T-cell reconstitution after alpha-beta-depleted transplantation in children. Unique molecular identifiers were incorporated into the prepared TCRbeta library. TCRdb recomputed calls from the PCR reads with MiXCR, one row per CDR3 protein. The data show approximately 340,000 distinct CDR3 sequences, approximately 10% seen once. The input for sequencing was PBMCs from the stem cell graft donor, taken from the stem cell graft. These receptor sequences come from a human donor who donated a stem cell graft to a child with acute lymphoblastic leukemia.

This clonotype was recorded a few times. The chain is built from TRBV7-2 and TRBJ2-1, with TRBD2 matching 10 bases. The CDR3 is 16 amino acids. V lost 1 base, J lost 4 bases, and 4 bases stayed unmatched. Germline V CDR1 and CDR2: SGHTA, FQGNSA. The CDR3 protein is CASSLVGAGGYNEQFF. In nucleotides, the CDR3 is TGTGCCAGCAGCTTAGTAGGAGCGGGAGGGTACAATGAGCAGTTCTTC.

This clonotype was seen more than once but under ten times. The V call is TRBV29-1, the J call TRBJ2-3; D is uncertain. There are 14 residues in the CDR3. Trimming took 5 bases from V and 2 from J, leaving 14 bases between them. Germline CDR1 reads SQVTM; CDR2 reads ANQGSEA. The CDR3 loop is CSVPKGPFTDTQYF. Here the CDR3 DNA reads TGCAGCGTTCCGAAGGGCCCGTTCACAGATACGCAGTATTTT.

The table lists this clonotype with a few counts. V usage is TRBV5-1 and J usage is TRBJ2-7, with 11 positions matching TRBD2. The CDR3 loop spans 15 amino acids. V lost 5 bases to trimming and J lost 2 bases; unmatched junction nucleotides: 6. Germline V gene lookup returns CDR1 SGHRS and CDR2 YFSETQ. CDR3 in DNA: TGCGCCAGCAGGACGGGACTAGCGGTAACCTACGAGCAGTACTTC. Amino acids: CASRTGLAVTYEQYF.

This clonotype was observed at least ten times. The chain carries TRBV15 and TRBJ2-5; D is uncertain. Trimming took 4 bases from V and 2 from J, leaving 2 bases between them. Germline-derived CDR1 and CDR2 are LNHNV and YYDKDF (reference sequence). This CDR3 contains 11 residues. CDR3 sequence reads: CATSTQETQYF. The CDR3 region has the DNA TGTGCCACCAGCACACAAGAGACCCAGTACTTC.

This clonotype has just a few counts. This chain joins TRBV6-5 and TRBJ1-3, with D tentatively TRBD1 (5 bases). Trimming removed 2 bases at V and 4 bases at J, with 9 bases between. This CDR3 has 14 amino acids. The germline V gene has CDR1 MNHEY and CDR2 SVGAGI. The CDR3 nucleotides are TGTGCCAGCAGTTACGGGGGAGGAGGAAACACCATATATTTT. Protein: CASSYGGGGNTIYF.

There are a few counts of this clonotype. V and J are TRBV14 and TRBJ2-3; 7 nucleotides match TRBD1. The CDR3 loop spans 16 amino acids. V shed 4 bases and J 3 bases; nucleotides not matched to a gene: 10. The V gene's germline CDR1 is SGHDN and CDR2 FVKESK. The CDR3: CASSPQDRSWTDTQYF. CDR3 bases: TGTGCCAGCAGCCCTCAGGACAGGTCTTGGACAGATACGCAGTATTTT.

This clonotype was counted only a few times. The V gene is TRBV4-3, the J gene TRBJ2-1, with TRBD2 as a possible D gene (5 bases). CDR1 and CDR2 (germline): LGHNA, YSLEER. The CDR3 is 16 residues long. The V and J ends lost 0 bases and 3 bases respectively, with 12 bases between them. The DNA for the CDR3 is TGCGCCAGCAGCCAAGATGGGCGGGCTTACTACAATGAGCAGTTCTTC. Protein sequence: CASSQDGRAYYNEQFF.

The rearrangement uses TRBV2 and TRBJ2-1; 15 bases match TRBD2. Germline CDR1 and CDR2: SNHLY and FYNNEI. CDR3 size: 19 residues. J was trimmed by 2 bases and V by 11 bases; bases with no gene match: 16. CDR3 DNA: TGTGCCCGCTGTTCGCGGGGACTAGCGGGAGGTGGCACCTACAATGAGCAGTTCTTC. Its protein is CARCSRGLAGGGTYNEQFF.

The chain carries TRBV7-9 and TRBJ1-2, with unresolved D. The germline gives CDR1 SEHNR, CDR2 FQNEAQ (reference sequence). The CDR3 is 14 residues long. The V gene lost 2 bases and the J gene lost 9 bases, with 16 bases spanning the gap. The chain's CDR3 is CASSLPTDALRYTF. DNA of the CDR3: TGTGCCAGCAGCTTACCCACAGACGCCCTTCGCTACACCTTC.

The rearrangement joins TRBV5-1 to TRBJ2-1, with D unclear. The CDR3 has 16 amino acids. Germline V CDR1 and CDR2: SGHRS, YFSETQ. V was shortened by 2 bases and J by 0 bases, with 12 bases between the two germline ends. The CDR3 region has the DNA TGCGCCAGCAGCTTTTTGGCCTCGAGCTCCTACAATGAGCAGTTCTTC. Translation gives CASSFLASSSYNEQFF.

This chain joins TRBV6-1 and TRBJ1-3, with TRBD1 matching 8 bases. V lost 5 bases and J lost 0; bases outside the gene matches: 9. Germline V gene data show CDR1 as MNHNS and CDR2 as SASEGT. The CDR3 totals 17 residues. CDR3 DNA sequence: TGTGCCAGCAGTAGGGGTGCAGGGGGCGGCTCTGGAAACACCATATATTTT. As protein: CASSRGAGGGSGNTIYF.

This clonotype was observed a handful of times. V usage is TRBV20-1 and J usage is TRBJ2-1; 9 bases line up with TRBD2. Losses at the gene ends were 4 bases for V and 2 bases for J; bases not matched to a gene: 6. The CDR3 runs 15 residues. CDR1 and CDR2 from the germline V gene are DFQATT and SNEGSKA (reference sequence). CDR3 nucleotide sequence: TGCAGTGCTATCGATCTAGCGGGAACCTACAATGAGCAGTTCTTC. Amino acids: CSAIDLAGTYNEQFF.

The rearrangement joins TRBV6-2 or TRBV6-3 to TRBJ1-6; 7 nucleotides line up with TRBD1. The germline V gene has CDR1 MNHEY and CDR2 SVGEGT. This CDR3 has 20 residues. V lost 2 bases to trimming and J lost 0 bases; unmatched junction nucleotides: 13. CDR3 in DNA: TGTGCCAGCAGTTACGACCGCGCCGGGACAGCGAGCTCCTATAATTCACCCCTCCACTTT. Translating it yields CASSYDRAGTASSYNSPLHF.

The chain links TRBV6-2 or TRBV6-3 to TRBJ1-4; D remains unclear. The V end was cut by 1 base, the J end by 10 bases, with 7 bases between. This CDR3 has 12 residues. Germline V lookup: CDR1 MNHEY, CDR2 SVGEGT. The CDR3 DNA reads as TGTGCCAGCAGTTACTACCTAGGAAAACTGTTTTTT. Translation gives CASSYYLGKLFF.

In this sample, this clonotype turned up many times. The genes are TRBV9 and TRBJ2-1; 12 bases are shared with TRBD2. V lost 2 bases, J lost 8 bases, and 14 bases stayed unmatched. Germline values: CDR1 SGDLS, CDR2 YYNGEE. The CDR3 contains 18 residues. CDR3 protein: CASSVGTSGRPVRHEQFF. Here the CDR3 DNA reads TGTGCCAGCAGCGTGGGGACTAGCGGGCGGCCGGTCCGCCATGAGCAGTTCTTC. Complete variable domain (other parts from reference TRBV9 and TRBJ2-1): DSGVTQTPKHLITATGQRVTLRCSPRSGDLSVYWYQQSLDQGLQFLIQYYNGEERAKGNILERFSAQQFPDLHSELNLSSLELGDSALYFCASSVGTSGRPVRHEQFFGPGTRLTVL.

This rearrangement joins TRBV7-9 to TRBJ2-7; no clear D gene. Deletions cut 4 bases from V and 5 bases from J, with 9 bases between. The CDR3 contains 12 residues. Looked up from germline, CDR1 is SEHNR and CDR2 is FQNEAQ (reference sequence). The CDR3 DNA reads TGTGCCAGCAGCTCGCTCTCGGACGAGCAGTACTTC. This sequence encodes CASSSLSDEQYF.

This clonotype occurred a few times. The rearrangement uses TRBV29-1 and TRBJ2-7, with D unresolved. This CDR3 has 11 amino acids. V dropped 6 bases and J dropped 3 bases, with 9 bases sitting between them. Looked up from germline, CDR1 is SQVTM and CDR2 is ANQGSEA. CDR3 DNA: TGCAGCGTCCACGACGGCTACGAGCAGTACTTC. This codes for CSVHDGYEQYF.

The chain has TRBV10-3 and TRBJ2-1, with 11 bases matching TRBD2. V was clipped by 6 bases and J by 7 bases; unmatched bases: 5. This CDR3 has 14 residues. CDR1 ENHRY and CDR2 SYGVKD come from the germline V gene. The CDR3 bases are TGTGCCATCAGCCCTAGCGGGAGGCAGAATGAGCAGTTCTTC. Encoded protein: CAISPSGRQNEQFF.

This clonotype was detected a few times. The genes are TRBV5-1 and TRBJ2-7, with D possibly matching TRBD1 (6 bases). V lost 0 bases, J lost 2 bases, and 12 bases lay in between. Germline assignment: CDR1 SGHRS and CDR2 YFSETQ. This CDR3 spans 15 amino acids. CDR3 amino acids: CASSLGQAIAYEQYF. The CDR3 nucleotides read TGCGCCAGCAGCTTGGGACAGGCGATCGCCTACGAGCAGTACTTC.

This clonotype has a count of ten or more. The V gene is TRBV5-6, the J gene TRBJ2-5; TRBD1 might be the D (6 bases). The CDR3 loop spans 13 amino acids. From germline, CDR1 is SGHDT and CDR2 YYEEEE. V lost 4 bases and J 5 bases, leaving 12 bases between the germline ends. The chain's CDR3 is CASSPEGVETQYF. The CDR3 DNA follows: TGTGCCAGCAGCCCTGAGGGGGTTGAGACCCAGTACTTC.